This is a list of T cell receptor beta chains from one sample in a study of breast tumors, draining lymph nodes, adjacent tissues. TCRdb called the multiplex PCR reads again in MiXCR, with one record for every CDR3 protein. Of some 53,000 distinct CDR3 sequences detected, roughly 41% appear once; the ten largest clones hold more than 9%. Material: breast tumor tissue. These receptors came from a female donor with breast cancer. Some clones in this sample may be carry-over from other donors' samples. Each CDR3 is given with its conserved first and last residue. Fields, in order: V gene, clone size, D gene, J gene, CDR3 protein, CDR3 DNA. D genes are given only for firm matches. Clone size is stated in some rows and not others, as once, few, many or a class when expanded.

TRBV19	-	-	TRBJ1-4	CASSIATNEKLFF	TGTGCCAGTAGTATAGCGACTAATGAAAAACTGTTTTTT
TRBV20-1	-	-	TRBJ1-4	CSARFSEKLFF	TGCAGTGCTAGGTTCTCCGAAAAACTGTTTTTT
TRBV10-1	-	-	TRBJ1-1	CASSESPTTEAFF	TGCGCCAGCAGTGAGTCGCCCACCACTGAAGCTTTCTTT
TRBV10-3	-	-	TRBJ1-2	CAISESNGDGYTF	TGTGCCATCAGTGAGTCTAATGGGGATGGCTACACCTTC
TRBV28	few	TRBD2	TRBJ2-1	CASSLSPGLAGDGEQFF	TGTGCCAGCAGTTTATCCCCGGGACTAGCGGGAGATGGTGAGCAGTTCTTC
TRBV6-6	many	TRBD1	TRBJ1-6	CASSHGTGEGALHF	TGTGCCAGCAGTCACGGGACAGGGGAGGGGGCCCTCCACTTT
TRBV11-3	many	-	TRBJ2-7	CASSPGGEAYEQYF	TGTGCCAGCAGCCCCGGCGGGGAGGCCTACGAGCAGTACTTC
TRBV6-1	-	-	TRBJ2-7	CASSPGQGKYEQCF	TGTGCCAGCAGCCCGGGTCAGGGTAAGTACGAGCAGTGCTTC
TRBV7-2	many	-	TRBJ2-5	CASSRDGRTPTTQYF	TGTGCCAGCAGCCGGGACGGGAGAACTCCCACGACCCAGTACTTC
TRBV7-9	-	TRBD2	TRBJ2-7	CASSPGLAAVYEQYF	TGTGCCAGCAGCCCCGGACTAGCGGCCGTTTACGAGCAGTACTTC
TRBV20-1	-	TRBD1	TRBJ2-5	CSARIRQGETQYF	TGCAGTGCTAGAATAAGACAGGGGGAGACCCAGTACTTC
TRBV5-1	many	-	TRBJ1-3	CASSLAGEINTIYF	TGCGCCAGCAGCTTAGCAGGGGAAATAAACACCATATATTTT
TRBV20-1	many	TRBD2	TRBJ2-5	CSARPSGLQETQYF	TGCAGTGCTAGGCCTAGCGGACTCCAAGAGACCCAGTACTTC
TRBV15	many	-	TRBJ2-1	CATSRDDAGYNEQFF	TGTGCCACCAGCAGAGATGACGCAGGCTACAATGAGCAGTTCTTC
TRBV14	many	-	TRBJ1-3	CASSQGLSGNTIYF	TGTGCCAGCAGCCAAGGACTGTCAGGAAACACCATATATTTT
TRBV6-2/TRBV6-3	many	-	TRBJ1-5	CASSRDTYQPQHF	TGTGCCAGCAGTCGGGACACCTATCAGCCCCAGCATTTT
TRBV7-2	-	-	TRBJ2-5	CASSAASGFQGTQYF	TGTGCCAGCAGCGCGGCCAGCGGGTTCCAAGGAACCCAGTACTTC
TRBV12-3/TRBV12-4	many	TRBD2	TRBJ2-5	CASSRAGAVTQYF	TGTGCCAGCAGTAGAGCGGGAGCCGTGACCCAGTACTTC
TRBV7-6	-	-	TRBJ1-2	CASSSDTSDNYGYPF	TGTGCCAGCAGCTCCGACACAAGCGATAACTATGGCTACCCCTTC
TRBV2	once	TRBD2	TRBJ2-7	CASSVGPGEGPYEQYF	TGTGCCAGCAGTGTGGGGCCCGGGGAGGGGCCCTACGAGCAGTACTTC
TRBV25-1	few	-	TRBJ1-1	CASSNSVNTEAFF	TGTGCCAGCAGTAACAGTGTGAACACTGAAGCTTTCTTT
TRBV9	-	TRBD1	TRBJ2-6	CASSPAGTGGYVLTF	TGTGCCAGCAGCCCGGCAGGGACAGGGGGCTACGTCCTGACTTTC
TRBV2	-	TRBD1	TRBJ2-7	CASTPDRARYEQYF	TGTGCCAGCACCCCGGACAGGGCCCGCTACGAGCAGTACTTC
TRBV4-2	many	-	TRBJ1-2	CASSQDRRTQSYGYTF	TGTGCCAGCAGCCAAGATAGGCGGACACAGAGCTATGGCTACACCTTC
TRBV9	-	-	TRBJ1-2	CASSVEPTELNYGYTF	TGTGCCAGCAGCGTAGAACCCACGGAGCTAAACTATGGCTACACCTTC
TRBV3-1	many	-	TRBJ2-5	CASSPRDWQETQYF	TGTGCCAGCAGCCCCCGGGACTGGCAAGAGACCCAGTACTTC
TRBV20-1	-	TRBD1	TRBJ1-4	CSAYRGSLEKLFF	TGCAGTGCTTACAGGGGTTCTCTCGAAAAACTGTTTTTT
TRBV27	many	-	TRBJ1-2	CASTQNGGRGEGYTF	TGTGCCAGCACCCAAAATGGGGGACGGGGGGAGGGCTACACCTTC
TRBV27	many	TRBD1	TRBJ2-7	CASSPDRGVYEQYF	TGTGCCAGCAGCCCGGACAGGGGAGTGTACGAGCAGTACTTC
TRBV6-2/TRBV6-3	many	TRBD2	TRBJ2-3	CASSYGRATDTQYF	TGTGCCAGCAGTTACGGGAGGGCCACAGATACGCAGTATTTT
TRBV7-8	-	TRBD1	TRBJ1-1	CASSLEPGQVNTEAFF	TGTGCCAGCAGCTTAGAACCGGGACAGGTTAACACTGAAGCTTTCTTT
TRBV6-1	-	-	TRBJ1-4	CASSRIEKLFF	TGTGCCAGCAGTCGGATTGAAAAACTGTTTTTT
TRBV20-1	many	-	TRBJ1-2	CSAILSTVPANYGYTF	TGCAGTGCCATCTTATCGACAGTGCCCGCTAACTATGGCTACACCTTC
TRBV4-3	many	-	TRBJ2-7	CASSQDRRQGFYEQYF	TGCGCCAGCAGCCAAGATCGCCGGCAGGGATTCTACGAGCAGTACTTC
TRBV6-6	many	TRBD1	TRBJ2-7	CASSPRDRTYEQYF	TGTGCCAGCAGTCCGCGGGACAGGACCTACGAGCAGTACTTC
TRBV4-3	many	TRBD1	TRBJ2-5	CASSQERDRGDLQETQYF	TGCGCCAGCAGCCAAGAACGGGACAGGGGGGACCTACAAGAGACCCAGTACTTC
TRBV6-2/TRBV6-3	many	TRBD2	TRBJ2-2	CASSRLAGEPGELFF	TGTGCCAGCAGCCGACTAGCGGGAGAACCCGGGGAGCTGTTTTTT
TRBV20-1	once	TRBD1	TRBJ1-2	CSYGTGDGYTF	TGCAGTTACGGGACAGGGGATGGCTACACCTTC
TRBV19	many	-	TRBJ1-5	CASSIQLYQPQHF	TGTGCCAGTAGTATACAGTTATATCAGCCCCAGCATTTT
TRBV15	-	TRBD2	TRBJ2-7	CATSSPLLAGEGEQYF	TGTGCCACCAGCAGCCCACTACTAGCGGGAGAAGGCGAGCAGTACTTC
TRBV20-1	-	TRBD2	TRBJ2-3	CSARGTSGSDTDTQYF	TGCAGTGCTAGAGGGACTAGCGGGAGTGACACAGATACGCAGTATTTT
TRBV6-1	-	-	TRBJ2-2	CASCLRNTGELFF	TGTGCCAGCTGTCTCAGGAACACCGGGGAGCTGTTTTTT
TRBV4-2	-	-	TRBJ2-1	CASSQDPSGQGAGNEQFF	TGTGCCAGCAGCCAAGATCCAAGTGGACAGGGAGCGGGAAATGAGCAGTTCTTC
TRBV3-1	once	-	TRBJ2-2	CASSPNGLGAGELLF	TGCGCCAGCAGCCCCAACGGACTGGGGGCCGGGGAGCTGCTTTTT
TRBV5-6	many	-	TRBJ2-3	CASSLVRTTDTQYF	TGTGCCAGCAGCTTGGTCAGGACCACAGATACGCAGTATTTT
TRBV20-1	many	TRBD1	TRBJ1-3	CSAPPSGGGNTIYF	TGCAGTGCCCCTCCGTCAGGGGGTGGAAACACCATATATTTT
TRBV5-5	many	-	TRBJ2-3	CASSLGGDTQYF	TGTGCCAGCAGCTTGGGGGGAGATACGCAGTATTTT
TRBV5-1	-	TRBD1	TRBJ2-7	CAGSRSTGSYEQYF	TGTGCCGGCAGCCGGTCGACAGGGAGCTACGAGCAGTACTTC
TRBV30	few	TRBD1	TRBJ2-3	CAWSGGQGGSDTQYF	TGTGCCTGGAGTGGGGGACAGGGGGGATCAGATACGCAGTATTTT
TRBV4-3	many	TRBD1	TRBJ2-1	CASSQDNTGQNYNEQFF	TGCGCCAGCAGCCAGGACAATACGGGACAGAACTACAATGAGCAGTTCTTC
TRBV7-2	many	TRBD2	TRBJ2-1	CASSLRGVAGVNEQFF	TGTGCCAGCAGCTTACGGGGGGTAGCGGGAGTGAATGAGCAGTTCTTC